Listed below are T cell receptor beta chains from one sample, sequenced in a study of cytomegalovirus exposure and HLA in healthy donors. TCRdb's table, derived via immunoSEQ multiplex PCR, lists solely in-frame clones and lacks some. The sample has roughly 180,000 clones; approximately 80% are singletons. Sequencing input: PBMCs. The receptors stem from a female donor in good health and CMV-seronegative. Both conserved end residues are part of each CDR3. Each record gives: D gene, CDR3 length, J gene, clone size, V gene, CDR3 protein, CDR3 DNA. The D gene is left open where the match is weak. Expanded clones are given a class, and other clones once, few, many or no size at all.

TRBD2,12,TRBJ2-1,NA,TRBV7-9,CSSSPSGDEQFF,TGTTCCAGCAGCCCTAGCGGAGATGAGCAGTTCTTC
NA,14,TRBJ1-1,NA,TRBV6-5,CASTLGGGSTEAFF,TGTGCCAGCACCCTCGGGGGGGGCAGCACTGAAGCTTTCTTT
NA,13,TRBJ1-1,NA,TRBV11-2,CASSSEGRAKAFF,TGTGCCAGCAGCTCAGAGGGCAGGGCGAAAGCTTTCTTT
TRBD2,15,TRBJ2-1,NA,TRBV11-2,CASSFWGLSGSEQFF,TGTGCCAGCAGCTTTTGGGGCCTTAGCGGGAGTGAGCAGTTCTTC
NA,13,TRBJ2-2,NA,TRBV30,CAWSGGGTGELFF,TGTGCCTGGAGTGGCGGTGGAACCGGGGAGCTGTTTTTT
TRBD1,12,TRBJ1-2,NA,TRBV19,CASRAGTAGYTF,TGTGCCAGTAGGGCCGGGACAGCTGGCTACACCTTC
NA,14,TRBJ2-2,NA,TRBV11-3,CASSLQSNTGELFF,TGTGCCAGCAGCTTACAATCGAACACCGGGGAGCTGTTTTTT
NA,14,TRBJ2-5,NA,TRBV27,CASSANRVEETQYF,TGTGCCAGCAGTGCAAACAGGGTTGAAGAGACCCAGTACTTC
TRBD1,12,TRBJ1-2,NA,TRBV29-1,CSATGGAGGYTF,TGCAGCGCTACAGGGGGCGCAGGCGGCTACACCTTC
NA,15,TRBJ2-5,NA,TRBV2,CASRTRWGVQETQYF,TGTGCCAGCAGAACCCGATGGGGGGTCCAAGAGACCCAGTACTTC
TRBD2,16,TRBJ2-3,NA,TRBV19,CASSPGLAGVSDTQYF,TGTGCCAGTAGTCCGGGACTAGCGGGAGTGTCAGATACGCAGTATTTT
NA,13,TRBJ2-5,NA,TRBV7-9,CSSSTGIQETQYF,TGTTCCAGCAGCACAGGGATACAAGAGACCCAGTACTTC
TRBD2,14,TRBJ2-7,NA,TRBV11-1,CASSTSGAAYEQYF,TGTGCCAGCAGCACTAGCGGGGCGGCGTACGAGCAGTACTTC
NA,11,TRBJ1-2,NA,TRBV6-1,CASSEVGVETF,TGTGCCAGCAGTGAAGTAGGGGTGGAGACCTTC
NA,14,TRBJ2-2,NA,TRBV5-1,CASSWDTNTGELFF,TGCGCCAGCAGCTGGGACACCAACACCGGGGAGCTGTTTTTT
TRBD2,17,TRBJ2-7,once,TRBV27,CASSLFSSRAGGYEQYF,TGTGCCAGCAGTTTATTCTCGTCTCGGGCGGGGGGCTACGAGCAGTACTTC
NA,12,TRBJ2-7,NA,TRBV9,CASSGFGYEQYF,TGTGCCAGCTCAGGTTTTGGCTACGAGCAGTACTTC
NA,15,TRBJ1-6,NA,TRBV4-2,CASSQDYRDGSPLHF,TGTGCCAGCAGCCAAGATTACAGGGACGGTTCACCCCTCCACTTT
TRBD1,16,TRBJ1-5,once,TRBV27,CASSRTSGTGYQPQHF,TGTGCCAGCAGCCGTACCTCCGGGACAGGGTATCAGCCCCAGCATTTT
TRBD1,15,TRBJ2-3,NA,TRBV7-2,CASSLQGAGTDTQYF,TGTGCCAGCAGCTTGCAGGGGGCAGGCACAGATACGCAGTATTTT
TRBD1,14,TRBJ2-2,NA,TRBV6-1,CANRDSINTGELFF,TGTGCCAATAGGGACAGTATAAACACCGGGGAGCTGTTTTTT
TRBD1,15,TRBJ1-3,few,TRBV19,CASRSDRVPGNTIYF,TGTGCCAGTAGAAGCGACAGGGTACCTGGAAACACCATATATTTT
TRBD2,18,TRBJ2-3,few,TRBV27,CASSPYPQLAGLTDTQYF,TGTGCCAGCAGTCCTTACCCCCAACTAGCGGGCCTCACAGATACGCAGTATTTT
NA,13,TRBJ1-2,NA,TRBV10-2,CASSESPRDGYTF,TGCGCCAGCAGTGAGTCTCCGAGGGATGGCTACACCTTC
TRBD1,13,TRBJ2-2,NA,TRBV5-1,CASSWDRGGELFF,TGCGCCAGCAGCTGGGACAGGGGCGGGGAGCTGTTTTTT
TRBD1,16,TRBJ1-4,NA,TRBV5-4,CASSKSTGRGEEKLFF,TGTGCCAGCAGCAAGTCGACAGGGCGTGGGGAGGAAAAACTGTTTTTT
NA,17,TRBJ2-2,few,TRBV7-9,CASSSPQGFSSTGELFF,TGTGCCAGCAGCTCCCCACAGGGATTTTCAAGCACCGGGGAGCTGTTTTTT
TRBD1,14,TRBJ2-5,NA,TRBV19,CASSNRGPRETQYF,TGTGCCAGTAGTAACAGGGGGCCCCGGGAGACCCAGTACTTC
NA,14,TRBJ2-1,NA,TRBV4-1,CASSQVGWGFEQFF,TGCGCCAGCAGCCAAGTTGGGTGGGGCTTTGAGCAGTTCTTC
NA,13,TRBJ1-5,NA,TRBV30,CAWSPGENQPQHF,TGTGCCTGGAGTCCGGGGGAGAATCAGCCCCAGCATTTT
TRBD1,13,TRBJ2-7,once,TRBV5-1,CASSVGDRDEQYF,TGCGCCAGCAGCGTGGGGGACAGGGACGAGCAGTACTTC
TRBD1,16,TRBJ1-1,NA,TRBV27,CASSLGTGGVTTEAFF,TGTGCCAGCAGCTTAGGGACAGGGGGCGTTACGACTGAAGCTTTCTTT
TRBD2,15,TRBJ2-1,NA,TRBV7-3,CASSSQAGVVNEQFF,TGTGCCAGCAGCTCCCAAGCGGGGGTAGTTAATGAGCAGTTCTTC
NA,13,TRBJ1-1,NA,TRBV30,CAWIYGGNTEAFF,TGTGCCTGGATCTACGGGGGGAACACTGAAGCTTTCTTT
TRBD2,17,TRBJ2-7,NA,TRBV28,CASSFPGLAGSSYEQYF,TGTGCCAGCAGTTTCCCCGGCCTAGCGGGTAGCTCCTACGAGCAGTACTTC
TRBD2,15,TRBJ2-7,NA,TRBV7-9,CASSPGTSGNHEQYF,TGTGCCAGCAGCCCCGGGACTAGCGGGAATCACGAGCAGTACTTC
TRBD1,14,TRBJ1-2,NA,TRBV30,CAWSIGQGAYGYTF,TGTGCCTGGAGTATCGGACAGGGCGCCTATGGCTACACCTTC
TRBD2,18,TRBJ2-3,NA,TRBV9,CASSSQRLAATIVDTQYF,TGTGCCAGCAGCTCTCAAAGGCTAGCGGCGACCATCGTCGATACGCAGTATTTT
TRBD2,15,TRBJ2-4,NA,TRBV7-2,CASSRSRGGEGIQYF,TGTGCCAGCAGCCGATCCCGGGGGGGCGAGGGCATTCAGTACTTC
NA,13,TRBJ2-3,NA,TRBV30,CAWSATGTDTQYF,TGTGCCTGGAGTGCGACAGGCACAGATACGCAGTATTTT
NA,15,TRBJ2-7,NA,TRBV6-1,CASSEQGSWSYEQYF,TGTGCCAGCAGTGAACAGGGATCTTGGTCCTACGAGCAGTACTTC
TRBD2,14,TRBJ2-3,NA,TRBV11-3,CASSSGLAGDTQYF,TGTGCCAGCAGCTCAGGACTAGCGGGGGATACGCAGTATTTT
TRBD1,14,TRBJ2-7,few,TRBV18,CASSNPNHRGEQYF,TGTGCCAGCTCAAATCCCAACCACAGGGGCGAGCAGTACTTC
NA,12,TRBJ2-7,NA,TRBV19,CASSMGSYEQYF,TGTGCCAGTAGTATGGGCAGCTACGAGCAGTACTTC
TRBD2,17,TRBJ2-7,NA,TRBV10-2,CASSPSSGRVDIYEQYF,TGCGCCAGCAGTCCATCTAGCGGGAGGGTAGACATTTACGAGCAGTACTTC
TRBD1,15,TRBJ2-5,NA,TRBV7-3,CASSRTTGHGETQYF,TGTGCCAGCAGCCGTACGACAGGGCACGGTGAGACCCAGTACTTC
TRBD2,15,TRBJ2-5,NA,TRBV9,CASSRLETSTETQYF,TGTGCCAGCAGCCGATTGGAGACTAGCACGGAGACCCAGTACTTC